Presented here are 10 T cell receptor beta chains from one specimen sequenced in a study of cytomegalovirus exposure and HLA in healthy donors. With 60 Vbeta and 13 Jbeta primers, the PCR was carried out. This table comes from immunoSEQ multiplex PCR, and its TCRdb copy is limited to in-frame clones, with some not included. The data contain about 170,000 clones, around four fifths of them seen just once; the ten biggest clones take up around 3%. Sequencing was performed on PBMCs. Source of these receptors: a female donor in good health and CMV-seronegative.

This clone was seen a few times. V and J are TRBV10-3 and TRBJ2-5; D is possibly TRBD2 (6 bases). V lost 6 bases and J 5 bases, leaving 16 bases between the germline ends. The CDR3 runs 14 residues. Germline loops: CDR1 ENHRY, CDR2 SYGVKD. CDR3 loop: CAIRPGTSYETQYF. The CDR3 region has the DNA TGTGCCATCAGGCCCGGGACTTCATACGAGACCCAGTACTTC.

CDR3 region: CASSLSPRVNTEAFF. CDR3 in DNA: TGTGCCAGCAGCTTAAGTCCCAGGGTGAACACTGAAGCTTTCTTT. The chain joins TRBV7-8 to TRBJ1-1, with D possibly TRBD1 on 5 matching bases. This CDR3 region has 15 residues. Trimming stripped 2 bases from V and 0 bases from J, with 10 bases between. The V gene's germline CDR1 is SGHVS and CDR2 FQNEAQ.

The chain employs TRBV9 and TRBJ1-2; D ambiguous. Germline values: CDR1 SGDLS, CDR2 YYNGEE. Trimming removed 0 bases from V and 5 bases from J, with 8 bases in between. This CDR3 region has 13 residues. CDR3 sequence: CASSVAGGYGYTF. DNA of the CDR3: TGTGCCAGCAGCGTAGCGGGAGGATATGGCTACACCTTC.

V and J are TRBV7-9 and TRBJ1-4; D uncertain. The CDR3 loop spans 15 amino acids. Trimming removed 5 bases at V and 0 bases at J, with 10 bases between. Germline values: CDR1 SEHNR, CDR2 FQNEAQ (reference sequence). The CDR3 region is CASSPRIATNEKLFF. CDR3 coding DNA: TGTGCCAGCAGCCCGCGTATTGCAACTAATGAAAAACTGTTTTTT.

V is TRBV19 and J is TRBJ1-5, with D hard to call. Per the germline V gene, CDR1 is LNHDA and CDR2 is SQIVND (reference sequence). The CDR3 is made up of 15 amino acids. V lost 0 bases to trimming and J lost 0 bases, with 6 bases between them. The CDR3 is CASSIDINSNQPQHF. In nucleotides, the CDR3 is TGTGCCAGTAGTATAGACATCAATAGCAATCAGCCCCAGCATTTT.

The CDR3 loop is CASSQTGVEAFF. CDR3 nucleotide sequence: TGCGCCAGCAGCCAAACAGGGGTTGAAGCTTTCTTT. The chain carries TRBV4-3 and TRBJ1-1; 7 bases are shared with TRBD1. After removal of 2 bases from V and 7 bases from J, the junction contained 1 base not matched to a gene. Germline CDR1 and CDR2: LGHNA and YSLEER. CDR3 size: 12 residues.

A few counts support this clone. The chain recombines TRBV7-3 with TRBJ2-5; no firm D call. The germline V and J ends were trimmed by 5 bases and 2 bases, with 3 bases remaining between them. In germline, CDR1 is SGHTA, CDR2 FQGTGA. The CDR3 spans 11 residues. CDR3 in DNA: TGTGCCAGCAGCCAACAAGAGACCCAGTACTTC. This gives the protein CASSQQETQYF.

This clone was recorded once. CDR3 region: CASSHEPQANYNSPLHF. In DNA, the CDR3 is TGCGCCAGCAGCCATGAACCTCAGGCAAACTATAATTCACCCCTCCACTTT. The chain has TRBV4-1 and TRBJ1-6; no firm D call. Germline loops: CDR1 MGHRA, CDR2 YSYEKL. V was clipped by 3 bases and J by 3 bases, with 15 bases between them. This CDR3 comprises 17 residues.

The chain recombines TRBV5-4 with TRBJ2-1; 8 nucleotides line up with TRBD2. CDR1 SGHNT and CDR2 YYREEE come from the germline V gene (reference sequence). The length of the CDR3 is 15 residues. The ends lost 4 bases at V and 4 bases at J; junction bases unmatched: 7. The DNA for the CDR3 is TGTGCCAGCAGCCCACGGGGGGGAAATTACAATGAGCAGTTCTTC. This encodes CASSPRGGNYNEQFF.

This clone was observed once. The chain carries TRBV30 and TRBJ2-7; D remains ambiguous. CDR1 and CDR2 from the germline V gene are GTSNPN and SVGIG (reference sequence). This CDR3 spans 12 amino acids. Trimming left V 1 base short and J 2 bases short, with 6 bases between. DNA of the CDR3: TGTGCCTGGAGTGAAACTACCTACGAGCAGTACTTC. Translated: CAWSETTYEQYF.